These 5 T cell receptor beta chains were sequenced from one sample in a study of technical replicates of blood from a handful of donors. Assay used: immunoSEQ multiplex PCR; TCRdb lists only in-frame clones, some missing. The data show about 80,000 clones, with around 97% seen just once and about 0.19% held by the top ten. The sample comprised T cells isolated from PBMCs. The origin of the receptors is a human donor in good health.

The V call is TRBV7-8, the J call TRBJ1-3; 10 nucleotides align to TRBD1. The CDR3 is made up of 17 amino acids. The junction had 6 bases not matched to a gene; V was cut back by 0 bases and J by 4 bases. Germline CDR1 SGHVS, CDR2 FQNEAQ. CDR3 region: CASSLARQGATGNTIYF. The CDR3 region has the DNA TGTGCCAGCAGCTTAGCGAGACAGGGGGCTACGGGAAACACCATATATTTT.

V usage is TRBV28 and J usage is TRBJ2-7; 9 bases line up with TRBD1. V lost 5 bases, J lost 3 bases, and 8 bases stayed unmatched. The germline V gene has CDR1 MDHEN and CDR2 SYDVKM. The length of the CDR3 is 15 residues. CDR3 sequence (DNA): TGTGCCAGCAGTGGACCGGGACAGGGATTCTACGAGCAGTACTTC. This sequence encodes CASSGPGQGFYEQYF. Looking up the rest from reference TRBV28 and TRBJ2-7 gives the full variable domain: DVKVTQSSRYLVKRTGEKVFLECVQDMDHENMFWYRQDPGLGLRLIYFSYDVKMKEKGDIPEGYSVSREKKERFSLILESASTNQTSMYLCASSGPGQGFYEQYFGPGTRLTVT.

This rearrangement joins TRBV11-2 to TRBJ1-2; a possible D gene is TRBD1 (5 bases). CDR1 is SGHAT, CDR2 FQNNGV, per germline. The CDR3 spans 16 residues. Trimming removed 3 bases at V and 3 bases at J, with 17 bases between. The CDR3 DNA is TGTGCCAGCAGCTTGCCAGAGACAGTCTATTACTATGGCTACACCTTC. Amino acid sequence: CASSLPETVYYYGYTF. Full variable domain (remainder filled in from reference TRBV11-2 and TRBJ1-2): EAGVAQSPRYKIIEKRQSVAFWCNPISGHATLYWYQQILGQGPKLLIQFQNNGVVDDSQLPKDRFSAERLKGVDSTLKIQPAKLEDSAVYLCASSLPETVYYYGYTFGSGTRLTVV.

J is TRBJ2-2 and V is TRBV7-6; D might be TRBD2 (5 bases). V was pared by 0 bases and J by 6 bases, with 17 bases between. In germline, CDR1 is SGHVS, CDR2 FNYEAQ. The CDR3 loop spans 17 amino acids. CDR3: CASSLAYQLGSPGELFF. CDR3 coding DNA: TGTGCCAGCAGCTTAGCCTATCAACTAGGGTCGCCCGGGGAGCTGTTTTTT.

The chain combines TRBV2 with TRBJ2-3, with a tentative D call TRBD2 (6 bases). This CDR3 spans 15 amino acids. In germline, CDR1 is SNHLY, CDR2 FYNNEI. V gave up 7 bases and J gave up 3 bases, with 17 bases separating them. CDR3 sequence (DNA): TGTGCCAGCAAGACTAGTTCTTTAGGGACAGATACGCAGTATTTT. It translates to CASKTSSLGTDTQYF.